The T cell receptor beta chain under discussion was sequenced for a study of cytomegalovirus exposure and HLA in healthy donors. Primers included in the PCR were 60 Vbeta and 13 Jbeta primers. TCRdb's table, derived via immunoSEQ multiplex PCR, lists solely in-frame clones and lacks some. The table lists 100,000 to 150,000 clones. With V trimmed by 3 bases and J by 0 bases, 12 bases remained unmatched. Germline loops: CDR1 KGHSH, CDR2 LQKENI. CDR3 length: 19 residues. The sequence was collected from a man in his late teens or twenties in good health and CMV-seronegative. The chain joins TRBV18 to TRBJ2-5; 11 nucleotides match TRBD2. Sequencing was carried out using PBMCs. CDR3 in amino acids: CASSPIGLAGPEYQETQYF. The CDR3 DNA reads TGTGCCAGCTCACCTATCGGACTAGCGGGTCCCGAGTACCAAGAGACCCAGTACTTC.